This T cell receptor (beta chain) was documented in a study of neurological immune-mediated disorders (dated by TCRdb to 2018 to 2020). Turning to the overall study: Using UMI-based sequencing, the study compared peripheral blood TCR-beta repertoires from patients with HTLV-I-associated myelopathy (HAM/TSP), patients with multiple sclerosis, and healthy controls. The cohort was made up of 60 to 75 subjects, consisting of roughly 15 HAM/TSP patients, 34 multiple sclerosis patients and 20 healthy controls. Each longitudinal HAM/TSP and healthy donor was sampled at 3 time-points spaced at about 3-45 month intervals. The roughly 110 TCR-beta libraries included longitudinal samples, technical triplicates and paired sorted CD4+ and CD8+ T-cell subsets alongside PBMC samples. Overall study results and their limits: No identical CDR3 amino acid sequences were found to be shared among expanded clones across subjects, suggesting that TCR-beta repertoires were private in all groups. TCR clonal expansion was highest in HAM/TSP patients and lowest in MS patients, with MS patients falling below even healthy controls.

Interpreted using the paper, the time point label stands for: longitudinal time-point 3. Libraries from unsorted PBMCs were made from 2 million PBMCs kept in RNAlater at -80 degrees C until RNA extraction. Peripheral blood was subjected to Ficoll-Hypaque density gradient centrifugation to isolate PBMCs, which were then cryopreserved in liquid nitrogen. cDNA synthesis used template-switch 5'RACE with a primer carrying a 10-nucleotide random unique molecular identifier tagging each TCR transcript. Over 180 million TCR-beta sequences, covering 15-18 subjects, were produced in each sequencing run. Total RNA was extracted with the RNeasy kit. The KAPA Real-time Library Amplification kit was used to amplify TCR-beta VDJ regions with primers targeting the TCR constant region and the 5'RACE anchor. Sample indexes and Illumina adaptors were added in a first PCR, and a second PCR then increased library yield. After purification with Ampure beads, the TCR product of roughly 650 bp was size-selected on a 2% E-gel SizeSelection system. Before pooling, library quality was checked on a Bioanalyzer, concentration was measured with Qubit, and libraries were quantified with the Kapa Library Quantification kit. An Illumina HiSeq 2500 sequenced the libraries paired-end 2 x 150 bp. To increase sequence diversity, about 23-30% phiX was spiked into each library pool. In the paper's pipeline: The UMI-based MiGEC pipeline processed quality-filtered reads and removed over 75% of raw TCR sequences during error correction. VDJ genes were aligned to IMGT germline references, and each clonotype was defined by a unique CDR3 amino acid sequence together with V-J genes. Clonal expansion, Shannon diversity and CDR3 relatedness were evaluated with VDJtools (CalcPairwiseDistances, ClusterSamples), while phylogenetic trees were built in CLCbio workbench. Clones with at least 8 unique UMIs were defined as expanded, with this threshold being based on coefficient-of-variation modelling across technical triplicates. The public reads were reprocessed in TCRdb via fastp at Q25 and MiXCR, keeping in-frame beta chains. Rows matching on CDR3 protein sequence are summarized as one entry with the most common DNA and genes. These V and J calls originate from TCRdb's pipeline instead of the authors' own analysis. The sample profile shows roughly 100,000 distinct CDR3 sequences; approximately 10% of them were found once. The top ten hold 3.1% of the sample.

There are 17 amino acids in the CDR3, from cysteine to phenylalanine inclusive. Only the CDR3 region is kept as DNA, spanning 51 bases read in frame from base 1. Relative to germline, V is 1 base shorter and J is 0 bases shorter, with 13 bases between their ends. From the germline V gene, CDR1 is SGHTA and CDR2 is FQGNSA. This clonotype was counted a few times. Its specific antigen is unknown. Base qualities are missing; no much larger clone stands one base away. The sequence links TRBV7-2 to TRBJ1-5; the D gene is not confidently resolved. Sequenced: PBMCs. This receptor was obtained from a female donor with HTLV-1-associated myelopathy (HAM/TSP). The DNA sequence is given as TGTGCCAGCAGCTTAGATCGTGAGTTTCATAGCAATCAGCCCCAGCATTTT. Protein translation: CASSLDREFHSNQPQHF. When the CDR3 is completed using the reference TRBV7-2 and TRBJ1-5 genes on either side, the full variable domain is GAGVSQSPSNKVTEKGKDVELRCDPISGHTALYWYRQSLGQGLEFLIYFQGNSAPDKSGLPSDRFSAERTGGSVSTLTIQRTQQEDSAVYLCASSLDREFHSNQPQHFGDGTRLSIL.